This T cell receptor (beta chain) was found in a study of T cells in localized non-small cell lung cancer. Germline V gene sequence: CDR1 SGHNT, CDR2 YENEEA. The trim removed 4 bases at V and 1 base at J, leaving 6 bases unmatched. This CDR3 spans 15 amino acids. Note on this clone: Its specificity is unknown.

Study-level results: Multi-region tumor sequencing was not done, so intratumor heterogeneity could not be excluded.

Clones were read by immunoSEQ multiplex PCR, and TCRdb kept only the in-frame ones, dropping some. The table lists 500 to 700 clones, about 21% of them singletons. The chain employs TRBV11-3 and TRBJ2-5, with 7 bases lining up with TRBD1. Specimen: lung tumor tissue, collected before any cancer treatment. This clonotype originated in a female donor at least 60 years old with stage I squamous cell lung carcinoma. The CDR3 DNA reads as TGTGCCAGCAGCTATCGACAGGGCCTCCAAGAGACCCAGTACTTC. Protein product: CASSYRQGLQETQYF.